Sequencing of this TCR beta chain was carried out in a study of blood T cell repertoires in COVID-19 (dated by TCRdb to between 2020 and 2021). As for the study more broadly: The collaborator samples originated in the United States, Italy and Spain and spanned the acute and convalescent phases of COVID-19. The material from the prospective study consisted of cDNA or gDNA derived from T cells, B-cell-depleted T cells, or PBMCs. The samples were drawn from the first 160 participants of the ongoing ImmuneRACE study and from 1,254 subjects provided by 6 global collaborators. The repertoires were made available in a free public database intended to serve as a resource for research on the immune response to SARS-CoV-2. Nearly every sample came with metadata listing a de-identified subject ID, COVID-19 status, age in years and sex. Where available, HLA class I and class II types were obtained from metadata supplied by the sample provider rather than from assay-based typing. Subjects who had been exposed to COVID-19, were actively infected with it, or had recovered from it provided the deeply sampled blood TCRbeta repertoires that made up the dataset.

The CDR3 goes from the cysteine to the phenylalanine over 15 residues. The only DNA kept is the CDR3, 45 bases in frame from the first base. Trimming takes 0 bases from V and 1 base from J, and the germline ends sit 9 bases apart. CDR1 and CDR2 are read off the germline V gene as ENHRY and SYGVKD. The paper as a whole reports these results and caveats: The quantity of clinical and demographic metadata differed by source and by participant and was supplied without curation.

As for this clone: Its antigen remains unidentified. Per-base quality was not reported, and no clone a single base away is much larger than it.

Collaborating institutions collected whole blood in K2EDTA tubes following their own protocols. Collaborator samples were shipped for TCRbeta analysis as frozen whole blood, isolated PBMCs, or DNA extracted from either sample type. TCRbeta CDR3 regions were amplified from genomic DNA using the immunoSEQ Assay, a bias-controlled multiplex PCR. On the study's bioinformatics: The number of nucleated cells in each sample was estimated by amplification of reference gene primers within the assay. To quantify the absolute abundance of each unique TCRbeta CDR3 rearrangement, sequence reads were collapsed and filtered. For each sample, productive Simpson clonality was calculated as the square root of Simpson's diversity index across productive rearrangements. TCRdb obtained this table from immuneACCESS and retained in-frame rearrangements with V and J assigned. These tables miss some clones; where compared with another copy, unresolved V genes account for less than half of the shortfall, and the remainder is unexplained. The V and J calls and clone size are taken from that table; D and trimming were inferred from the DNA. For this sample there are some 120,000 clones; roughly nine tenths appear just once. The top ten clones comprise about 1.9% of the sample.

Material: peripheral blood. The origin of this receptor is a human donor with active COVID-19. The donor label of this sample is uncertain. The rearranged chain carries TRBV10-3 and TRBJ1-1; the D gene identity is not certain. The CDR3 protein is CAISESKGANTEAFF. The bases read TGTGCCATCAGTGAGTCTAAAGGAGCGAACACTGAAGCTTTCTTT.